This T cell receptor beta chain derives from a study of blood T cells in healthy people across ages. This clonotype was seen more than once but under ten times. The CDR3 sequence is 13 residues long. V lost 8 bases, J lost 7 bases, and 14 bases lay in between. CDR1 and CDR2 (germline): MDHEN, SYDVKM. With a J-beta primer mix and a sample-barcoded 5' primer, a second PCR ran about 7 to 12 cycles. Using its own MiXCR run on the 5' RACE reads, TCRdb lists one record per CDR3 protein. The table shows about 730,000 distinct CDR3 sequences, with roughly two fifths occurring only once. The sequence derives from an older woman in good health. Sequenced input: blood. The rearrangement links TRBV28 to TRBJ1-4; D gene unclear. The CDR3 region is CASLQPSREKLFF. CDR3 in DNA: TGTGCCAGCTTACAGCCGTCGCGTGAAAAACTGTTTTTT.